The rows below give T cell receptor beta chains drawn from one sample of a study of shared clonotypes between healthy human individuals. Here immunoSEQ multiplex PCR was the method, and the copy in TCRdb shows in-frame clones only, minus some. The data contain approximately 1.5 million clones, about 98.5% of them seen just once; the ten biggest clones take up roughly 0.35%. The specimen sequenced was naive CD4+ T cells sorted from blood. The receptors derive from a man between 25 and 39 years old in good health. Both conserved end residues are part of each CDR3. The D gene is left open where the match is weak. For some rows the clone size is stated as once, few or many, or as a class when expanded; others skip it.

>NA|TRBV5-1|TRBJ2-2|NA
TGCGCCAGCAGCCACTCCCGGGGAGGCACCGGGGAGCTGTTTTTT
CASSHSRGGTGELFF
>NA|TRBV28|TRBJ2-7|NA
TGTGCCAGCAGTTTCGACAGGAGGAGATCCTACGAGCAGTACTTC
CASSFDRRRSYEQYF
>NA|TRBV28|TRBJ2-7|NA
TGTGCCAGCCCTAGTGCGGACCCACCCTACGAGCAGTACTTC
CASPSADPPYEQYF
>NA|TRBV6-5|TRBJ1-2|NA
TGTGCCAGCAGCTCCCACAGCGTACCAATCTATGGCTACACCTTC
CASSSHSVPIYGYTF
>NA|TRBV29-1|TRBJ1-4|TRBD1
TGCAGCGTATACGAAACACAGGGGAACGAAAAACTGTTTTTT
CSVYETQGNEKLFF
>NA|TRBV6-6|TRBJ2-7|NA
TGTGCCGAAGGATGGGGGGCATCCTACGAGCAGTACTTC
CAEGWGASYEQYF
>NA|TRBV6-1|TRBJ2-1|TRBD2
TGTGCCAGCAGTGAACCGGGGGGACTACCCATCAATGAGCAGTTCTTC
CASSEPGGLPINEQFF
>NA|TRBV18|TRBJ2-2|TRBD1
TGTGCCAGCTCACCATCCGGGACAGTATATACCGGGGAGCTGTTTTTT
CASSPSGTVYTGELFF
>NA|TRBV29-1|TRBJ1-1|NA
TGCAGCGTTGAGTTCGGCGCCAGTTTGAACACTGAAGCTTTCTTT
CSVEFGASLNTEAFF
>NA|TRBV25-1|TRBJ1-2|NA
TGTGCCAGCAGCGAGTATCAATATGGCTACACCTTC
CASSEYQYGYTF
>once|TRBV5-1|TRBJ2-1|NA
TGCGCCAGCAGCTTGGGCTCTTCCCACAATGAGCAGTTCTTC
CASSLGSSHNEQFF
>NA|TRBV5-4|TRBJ2-5|NA
TGTGCCAGCAGCGGTGACAGGCACCAAGAGACCCAGTACTTC
CASSGDRHQETQYF
>NA|TRBV11-2|TRBJ1-1|TRBD1
TGTGCCAGCAGACCAAGGACAGGGAACACTGAAGCTTTCTTT
CASRPRTGNTEAFF
>NA|TRBV30|TRBJ2-3|NA
TGTGCCTGGAGTAGGGCAGCGGTAAGCACAGATACGCAGTATTTT
CAWSRAAVSTDTQYF
>NA|TRBV29-1|TRBJ1-1|NA
TGCAGCGTTGAGGTATGGGGGTTAGAAGCTTTCTTT
CSVEVWGLEAFF
>NA|TRBV12-5|TRBJ2-1|TRBD2
TGTGCTAGTGGTACCGATTCGCTGCCTAGCGGGACTTACAATGAGCAGTTCTTC
CASGTDSLPSGTYNEQFF
>NA|TRBV11-2|TRBJ1-2|NA
TGTGCCAGCAGCCCTGACGGGGGCCCTGGCTACACCTTC
CASSPDGGPGYTF
>NA|TRBV7-9|TRBJ2-7|TRBD2
TGTGCCAGCAGCTTTGGGGGGCTAGCGGGCGAGCAGTACTTC
CASSFGGLAGEQYF
>NA|TRBV9|TRBJ2-4|NA
TGTGCCAGCAGCGTTCTCGCTGAGGGAAACATTCAGTACTTC
CASSVLAEGNIQYF
>NA|TRBV2|TRBJ2-2|NA
TGTGCCGGGGGCAGGCCCGGGGAGCTGTTTTTT
CAGGRPGELFF
>NA|TRBV29-1|TRBJ2-5|TRBD2
TGCAGCGTTGGGCCCTTAGCGGGAGGAGGGGAGACCCAGTACTTC
CSVGPLAGGGETQYF
>NA|TRBV9|TRBJ2-2|TRBD1
TGTGCCAGCAGCTCTCGACAGGGATTGACCGGGGAGCTGTTTTTT
CASSSRQGLTGELFF
>NA|TRBV18|TRBJ1-2|NA
TGTGCCAGCTCACCAACGGGTGGTGGCTACACCTTC
CASSPTGGGYTF
>NA|TRBV11-2|TRBJ2-1|TRBD2
TGTGCCAGCAGCTTAGCTCCGCGGGGGAGCTCCTACAATGAGCAGTTCTTC
CASSLAPRGSSYNEQFF
>NA|TRBV6-1|TRBJ1-5|NA
TGTGCCAGCAAGGGAGGTTACAATCAGCCCCAGCATTTT
CASKGGYNQPQHF
>NA|TRBV5-1|TRBJ2-1|NA
TGCGCCAGCAGCTTGGAGTTTGATGAGCAGTTCTTC
CASSLEFDEQFF